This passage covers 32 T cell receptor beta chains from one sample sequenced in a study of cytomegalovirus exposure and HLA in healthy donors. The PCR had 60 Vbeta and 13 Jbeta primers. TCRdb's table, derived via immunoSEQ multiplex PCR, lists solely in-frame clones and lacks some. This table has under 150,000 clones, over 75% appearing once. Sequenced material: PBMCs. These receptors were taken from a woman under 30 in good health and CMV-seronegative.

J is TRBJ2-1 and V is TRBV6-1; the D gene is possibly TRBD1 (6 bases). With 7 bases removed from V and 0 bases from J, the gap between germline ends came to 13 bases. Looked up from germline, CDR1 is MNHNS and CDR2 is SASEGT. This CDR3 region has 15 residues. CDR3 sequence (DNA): TGTGCCAGCACCCCCAGGGGTAGCTCCTACAATGAGCAGTTCTTC. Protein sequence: CASTPRGSSYNEQFF.

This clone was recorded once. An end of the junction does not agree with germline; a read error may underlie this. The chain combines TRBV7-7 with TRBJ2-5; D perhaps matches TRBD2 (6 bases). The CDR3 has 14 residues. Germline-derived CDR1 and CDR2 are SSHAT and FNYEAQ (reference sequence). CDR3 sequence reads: CASSLAPGVETQYF. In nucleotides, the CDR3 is TGTGCTAGCAGCTTAGCGCCGGGAGTAGAGACCCAGTACTTC.

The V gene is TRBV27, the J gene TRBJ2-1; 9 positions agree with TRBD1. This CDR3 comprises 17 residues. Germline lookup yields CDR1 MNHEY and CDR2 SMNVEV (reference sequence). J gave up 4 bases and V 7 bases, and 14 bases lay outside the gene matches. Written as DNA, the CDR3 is TGTGCCAGCAAGCTGAGCGGTGGGGGACAGGGATACAATGAGCAGTTCTTC. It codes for CASKLSGGGQGYNEQFF.

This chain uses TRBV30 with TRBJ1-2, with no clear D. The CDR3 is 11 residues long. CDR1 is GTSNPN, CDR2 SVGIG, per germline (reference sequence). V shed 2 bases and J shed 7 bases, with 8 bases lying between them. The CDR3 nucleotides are TGTGCCTGGAGTCCCGGCGGTGGCTACACCTTC. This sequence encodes CAWSPGGGYTF. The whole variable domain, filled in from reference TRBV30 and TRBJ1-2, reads SQTIHQWPATLVQPVGSPLSLECTVEGTSNPNLYWYRQAAGRGLQLLFYSVGIGQISSEVPQNLSASRPQDRQFILSSKKLLLSDSGFYLCAWSPGGGYTFGSGTRLTVV.

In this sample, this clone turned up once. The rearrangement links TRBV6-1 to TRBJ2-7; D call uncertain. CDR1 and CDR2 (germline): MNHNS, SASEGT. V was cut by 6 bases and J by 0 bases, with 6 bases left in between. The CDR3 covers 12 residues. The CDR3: CASRASSYEQYV. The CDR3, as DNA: TGTGCCAGCAGGGCTAGCTCCTACGAGCAGTACGTC.

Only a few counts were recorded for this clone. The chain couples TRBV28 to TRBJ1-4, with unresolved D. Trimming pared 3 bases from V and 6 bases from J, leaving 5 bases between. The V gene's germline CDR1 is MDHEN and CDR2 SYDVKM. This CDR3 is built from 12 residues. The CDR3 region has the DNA TGTGCCAGCAGTTTCAATTATGAAAAACTGTTTTTT. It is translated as CASSFNYEKLFF. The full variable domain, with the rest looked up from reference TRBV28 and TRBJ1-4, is DVKVTQSSRYLVKRTGEKVFLECVQDMDHENMFWYRQDPGLGLRLIYFSYDVKMKEKGDIPEGYSVSREKKERFSLILESASTNQTSMYLCASSFNYEKLFFGSGTQLSVL.

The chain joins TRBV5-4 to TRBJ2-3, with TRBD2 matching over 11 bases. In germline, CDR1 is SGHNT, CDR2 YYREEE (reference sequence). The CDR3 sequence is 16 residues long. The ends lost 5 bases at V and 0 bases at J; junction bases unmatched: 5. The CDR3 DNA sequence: TGTGCCAGCAGTTCGGGGACTAGCGGTAGCACAGATACGCAGTATTTT. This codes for CASSSGTSGSTDTQYF.

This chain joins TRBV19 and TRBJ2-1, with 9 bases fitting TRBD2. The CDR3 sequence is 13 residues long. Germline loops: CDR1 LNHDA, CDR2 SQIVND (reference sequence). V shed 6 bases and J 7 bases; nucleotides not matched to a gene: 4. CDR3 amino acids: CASRAGGRNEQFF. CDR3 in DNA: TGTGCCAGTAGGGCGGGGGGGCGGAATGAGCAGTTCTTC.

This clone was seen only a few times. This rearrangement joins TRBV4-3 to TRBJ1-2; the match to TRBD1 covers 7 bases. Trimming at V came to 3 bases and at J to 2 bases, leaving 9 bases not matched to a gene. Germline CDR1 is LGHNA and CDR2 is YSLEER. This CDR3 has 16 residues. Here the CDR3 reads CASSHSRDSFNYGYTF. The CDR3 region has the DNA TGCGCCAGCAGCCATTCTAGGGACAGTTTCAACTATGGCTACACCTTC.

CDR3 region: CSARDYGGAFF. The DNA for the CDR3 is TGCAGTGCTAGAGACTATGGAGGTGCTTTCTTT. The genes are TRBV20-1 and TRBJ1-1; no definite D call. This CDR3 spans 11 amino acids. Trimming removed 0 bases from V and 11 bases from J, with 10 bases in between. Germline V lookup: CDR1 DFQATT, CDR2 SNEGSKA (reference sequence).

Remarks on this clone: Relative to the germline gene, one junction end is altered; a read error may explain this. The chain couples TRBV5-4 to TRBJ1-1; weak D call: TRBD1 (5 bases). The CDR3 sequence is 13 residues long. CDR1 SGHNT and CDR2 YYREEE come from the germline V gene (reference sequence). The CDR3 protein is CASRLDGGTEAFF. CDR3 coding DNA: TGTGCCAGCAGATTGGACGGGGGCACTGAAGCTTTCTTT.

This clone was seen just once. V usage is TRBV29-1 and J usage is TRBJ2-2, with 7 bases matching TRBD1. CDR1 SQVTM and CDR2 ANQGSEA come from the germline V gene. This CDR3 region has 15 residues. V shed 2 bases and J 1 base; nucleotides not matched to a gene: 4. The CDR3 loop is CSVERGQGNTGELFF. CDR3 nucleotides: TGCAGCGTTGAAAGGGGGCAGGGGAACACCGGGGAGCTGTTTTTT.

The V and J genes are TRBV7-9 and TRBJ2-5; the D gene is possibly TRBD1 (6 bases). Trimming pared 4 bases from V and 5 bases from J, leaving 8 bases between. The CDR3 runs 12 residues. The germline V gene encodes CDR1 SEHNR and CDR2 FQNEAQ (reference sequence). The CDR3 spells CASSSTGETQYF. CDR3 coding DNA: TGTGCCAGCAGCTCTACAGGGGAGACCCAGTACTTC.

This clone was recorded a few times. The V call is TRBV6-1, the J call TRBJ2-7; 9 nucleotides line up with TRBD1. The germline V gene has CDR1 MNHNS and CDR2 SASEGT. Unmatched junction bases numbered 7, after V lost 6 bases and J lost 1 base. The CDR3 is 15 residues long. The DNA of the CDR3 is TGTGCCAGCAGAACCGGGACAGGGAAGTCCTACGAGCAGTACTTC. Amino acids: CASRTGTGKSYEQYF.

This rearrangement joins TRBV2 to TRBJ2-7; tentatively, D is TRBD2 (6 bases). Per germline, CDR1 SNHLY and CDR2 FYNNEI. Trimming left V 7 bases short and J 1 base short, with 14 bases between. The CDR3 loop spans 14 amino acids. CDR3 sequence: CASISGDSSYEQYF. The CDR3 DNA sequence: TGTGCCAGCATCTCGGGGGACTCATCCTACGAGCAGTACTTC.

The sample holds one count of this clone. This chain's CDR3 is CASSSRGRSNYGYTF. In DNA form, the CDR3 reads TGTGCCAGCAGTTCCCGGGGGAGAAGTAACTATGGCTACACCTTC. V is TRBV27 and J is TRBJ1-2, with D possibly being TRBD1 (5 bases). The V end was cut by 4 bases, the J end by 1 base, with 13 bases between. CDR1 is MNHEY, CDR2 SMNVEV, per germline (reference sequence). CDR3 size: 15 residues.

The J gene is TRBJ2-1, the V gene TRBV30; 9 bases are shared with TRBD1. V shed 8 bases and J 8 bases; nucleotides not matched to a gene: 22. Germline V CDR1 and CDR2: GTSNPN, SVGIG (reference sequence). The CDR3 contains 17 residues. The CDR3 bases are TGTGCCGGCCATGACTCGTACAGGGGGCGGGAAGGGGATGAGCAGTTCTTC. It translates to CAGHDSYRGREGDEQFF.

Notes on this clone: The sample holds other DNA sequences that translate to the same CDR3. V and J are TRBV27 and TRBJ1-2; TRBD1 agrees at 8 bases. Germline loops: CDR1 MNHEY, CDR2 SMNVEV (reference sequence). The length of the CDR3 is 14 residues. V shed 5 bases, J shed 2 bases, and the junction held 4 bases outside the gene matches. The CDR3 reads CASSPGGKNYGYTF. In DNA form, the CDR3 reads TGTGCCAGCAGTCCAGGGGGCAAGAACTATGGCTACACCTTC.

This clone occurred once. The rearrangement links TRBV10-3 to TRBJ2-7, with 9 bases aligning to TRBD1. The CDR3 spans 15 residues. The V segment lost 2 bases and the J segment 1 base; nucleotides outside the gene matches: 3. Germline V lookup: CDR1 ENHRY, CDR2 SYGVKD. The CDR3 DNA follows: TGTGCCATCAGTGAGCCGGGACAGGGATCCTACGAGCAGTACTTC. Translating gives CAISEPGQGSYEQYF.

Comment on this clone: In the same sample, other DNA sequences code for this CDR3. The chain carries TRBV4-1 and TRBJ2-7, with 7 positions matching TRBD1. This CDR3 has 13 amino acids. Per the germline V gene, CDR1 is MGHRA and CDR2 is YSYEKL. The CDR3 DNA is TGCGCTAGCAGCCAGCTAACAGGGGAAGAGCAGTACGTC. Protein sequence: CASSQLTGEEQYV.

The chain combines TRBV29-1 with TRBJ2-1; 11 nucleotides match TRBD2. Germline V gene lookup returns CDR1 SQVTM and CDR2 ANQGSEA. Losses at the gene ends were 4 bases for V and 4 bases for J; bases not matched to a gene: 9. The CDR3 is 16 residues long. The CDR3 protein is CSVVPLAGGRYNEQFF. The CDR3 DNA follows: TGCAGCGTTGTTCCCCTAGCGGGAGGACGTTACAATGAGCAGTTCTTC.

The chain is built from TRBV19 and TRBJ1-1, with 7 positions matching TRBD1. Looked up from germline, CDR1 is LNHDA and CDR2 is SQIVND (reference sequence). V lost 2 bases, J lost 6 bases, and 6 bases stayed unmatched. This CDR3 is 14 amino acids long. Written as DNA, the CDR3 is TGTGCCAGTAGTATACGGGGACAGAGTCCTGAAGCTTTCTTT. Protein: CASSIRGQSPEAFF.

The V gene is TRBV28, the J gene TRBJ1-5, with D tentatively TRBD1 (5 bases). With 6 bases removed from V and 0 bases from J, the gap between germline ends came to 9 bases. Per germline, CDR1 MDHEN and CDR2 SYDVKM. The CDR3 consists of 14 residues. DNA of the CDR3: TGTGCCAGCAGCCCCGGGGGTAGCAATCAGCCCCAGCATTTT. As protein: CASSPGGSNQPQHF.

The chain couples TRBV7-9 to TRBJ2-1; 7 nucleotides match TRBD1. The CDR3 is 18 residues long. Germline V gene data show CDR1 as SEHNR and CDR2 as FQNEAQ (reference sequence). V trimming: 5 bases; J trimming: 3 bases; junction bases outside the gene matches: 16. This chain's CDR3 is CASSDRRTGQSGYNEQFF. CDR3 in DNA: TGTGCCAGCAGCGATCGCCGGACAGGACAGAGTGGCTACAATGAGCAGTTCTTC. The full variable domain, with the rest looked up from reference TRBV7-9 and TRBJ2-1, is DTGVSQNPRHKITKRGQNVTFRCDPISEHNRLYWYRQTLGQGPEFLTYFQNEAQLEKSRLLSDRFSAERPKGSFSTLEIQRTEQGDSAMYLCASSDRRTGQSGYNEQFFGPGTRLTVL.

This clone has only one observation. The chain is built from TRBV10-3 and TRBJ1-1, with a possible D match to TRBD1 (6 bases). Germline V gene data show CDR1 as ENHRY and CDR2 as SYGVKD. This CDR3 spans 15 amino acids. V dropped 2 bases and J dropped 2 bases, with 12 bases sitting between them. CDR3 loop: CAISEPGGRNTEAFF. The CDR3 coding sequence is TGTGCCATCAGTGAGCCGGGGGGGCGAAACACTGAAGCTTTCTTT.

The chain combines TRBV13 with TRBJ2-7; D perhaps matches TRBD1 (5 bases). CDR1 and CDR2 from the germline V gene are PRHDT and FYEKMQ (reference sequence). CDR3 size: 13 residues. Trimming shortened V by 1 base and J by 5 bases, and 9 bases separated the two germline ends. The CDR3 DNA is TGTGCCAGCAGCTTAGCCAGGGTCGACGAGCAGTACTTC. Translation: CASSLARVDEQYF.

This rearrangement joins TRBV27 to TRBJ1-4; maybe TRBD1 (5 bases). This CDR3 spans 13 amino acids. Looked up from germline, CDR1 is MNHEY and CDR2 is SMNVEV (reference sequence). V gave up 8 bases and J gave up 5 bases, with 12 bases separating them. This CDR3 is CASGGSLNEKLFF. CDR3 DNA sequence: TGTGCCAGCGGGGGGAGCTTAAATGAAAAACTGTTTTTT.

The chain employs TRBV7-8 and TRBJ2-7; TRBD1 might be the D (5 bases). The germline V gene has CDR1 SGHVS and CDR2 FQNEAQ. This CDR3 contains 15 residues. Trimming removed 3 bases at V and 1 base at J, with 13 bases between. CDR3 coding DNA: TGTGCCAGCAGCTTCCCTGGACAAGAATCCTACGAGCAGTACGTC. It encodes CASSFPGQESYEQYV.

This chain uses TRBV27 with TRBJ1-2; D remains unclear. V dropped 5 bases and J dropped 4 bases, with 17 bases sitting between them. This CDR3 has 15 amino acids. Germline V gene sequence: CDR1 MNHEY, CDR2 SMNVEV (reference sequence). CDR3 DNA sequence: TGTGCCAGCAGTCTCTCCGTGGGCCAGGCCTATGGCTACACCTTC. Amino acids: CASSLSVGQAYGYTF.

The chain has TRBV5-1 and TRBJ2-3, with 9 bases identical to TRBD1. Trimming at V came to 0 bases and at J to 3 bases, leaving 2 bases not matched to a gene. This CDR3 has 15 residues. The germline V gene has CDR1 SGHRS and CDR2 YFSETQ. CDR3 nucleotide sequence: TGCGCCAGCAGCTTGGTGGGACAGGGAACAGATACGCAGTATTTT. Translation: CASSLVGQGTDTQYF. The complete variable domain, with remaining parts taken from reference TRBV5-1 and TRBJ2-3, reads KAGVTQTPRYLIKTRGQQVTLSCSPISGHRSVSWYQQTPGQGLQFLFEYFSETQRNKGNFPGRFSGRQFSNSRSEMNVSTLELGDSALYLCASSLVGQGTDTQYFGPGTRLTVL.

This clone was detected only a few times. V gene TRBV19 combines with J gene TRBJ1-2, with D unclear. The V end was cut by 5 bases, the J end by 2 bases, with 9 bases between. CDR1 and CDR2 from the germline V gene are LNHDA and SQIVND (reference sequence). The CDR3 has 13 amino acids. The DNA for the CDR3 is TGTGCCAGTAGTCTAACCGAGAACTATGGCTACACCTTC. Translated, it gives CASSLTENYGYTF.

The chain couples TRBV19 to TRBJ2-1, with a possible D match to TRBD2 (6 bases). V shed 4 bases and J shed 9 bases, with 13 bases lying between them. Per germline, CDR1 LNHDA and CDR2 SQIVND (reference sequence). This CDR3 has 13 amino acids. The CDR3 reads CASSSLDGSEQFF. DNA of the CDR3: TGTGCCAGTAGTAGTCTAGACGGGAGTGAGCAGTTCTTC.